One sample yielded the 9 T cell receptor beta chains listed below, sequenced in a study of beta chain features in type 1 diabetes. Expressed TCRB transcripts got sequenced, as all isolated RNA was reverse transcribed. Data came from immunoSEQ multiplex PCR; TCRdb stores just in-frame clones and leaves some out. Of over 700,000 clones detected, 17% appear once; the ten largest clones hold 0.02% to 0.03%. Sequencing input: naive CD4+ T cells from blood. These receptors came from a woman aged 18-30 years in good health.

This clone was observed a handful of times. V is TRBV28 and J is TRBJ2-5, with a weak D call TRBD1 (6 bases). V lost 3 bases to trimming and J lost 5 bases, with 10 bases between them. CDR1 MDHEN and CDR2 SYDVKM come from the germline V gene. The CDR3 has 13 amino acids. CDR3 DNA sequence: TGTGCCAGCAGTTTGGACAGTCGGGAGACCCAGTACTTC. It is translated as CASSLDSRETQYF.

Details on this clone: Different DNA sequences within this sample yield the same CDR3. The CDR3 bases are TGTGCCAGCAGCCTTCGGGATACGCAGTATTTT. This sequence encodes CASSLRDTQYF. V and J are TRBV7-2 and TRBJ2-3; D unclear. In germline, CDR1 is SGHTA, CDR2 FQGNSA. V was trimmed by 5 bases and J by 6 bases, leaving 6 bases between them. This CDR3 is 11 amino acids long.

This sequence joins TRBV7-8 and TRBJ1-5; maybe TRBD1 (5 bases). V lost 4 bases and J 0 bases, leaving 10 bases between the germline ends. Germline V lookup: CDR1 SGHVS, CDR2 FQNEAQ. The CDR3 sequence is 15 residues long. In DNA form, the CDR3 reads TGTGCCAGCAGCTCGACAGCATATAGCAATCAGCCCCAGCATTTT. Encoded protein: CASSSTAYSNQPQHF. Full variable domain (outside the CDR3, taken from reference TRBV7-8 and TRBJ1-5): GAGVSQSPRYKVAKRGQDVALRCDPISGHVSLFWYQQALGQGPEFLTYFQNEAQLDKSGLPSDRFFAERPEGSVSTLKIQRTQQEDSAVYLCASSSTAYSNQPQHFGDGTRLSIL.

This clone has just a few counts. The V call is TRBV10-3, the J call TRBJ1-1, with D unresolved. Germline lookup yields CDR1 ENHRY and CDR2 SYGVKD. The V end was cut by 0 bases, the J end by 7 bases, with 15 bases between. This CDR3 region has 15 residues. In DNA form, the CDR3 reads TGTGCCATCAGTGAGTCCGCGGCCCTCAACGGTGAAGCTTTCTTT. As protein: CAISESAALNGEAFF.

As DNA, the CDR3 is TGTGCCAGCTCACAAAGGACTAGCGGTTACAATGAGCAGTTCTTC. Amino acids: CASSQRTSGYNEQFF. The chain employs TRBV18 and TRBJ2-1; 10 nucleotides agree with TRBD2. V lost 4 bases and J lost 4; bases outside the gene matches: 4. This CDR3 is built from 15 residues. Germline CDR1 and CDR2: KGHSH and LQKENI.

V gene TRBV28 combines with J gene TRBJ2-1; 10 nucleotides agree with TRBD2. Germline trimming cut 6 bases from V and 15 bases from J; bases unmatched to any gene: 11. Germline V gene lookup returns CDR1 MDHEN and CDR2 SYDVKM. The CDR3 is 13 amino acids. The CDR3 bases are TGTGCCAGCAGAGGTAGCGGGAGGAGATATTGGTTCTTC. Residues: CASRGSGRRYWFF.

The chain recombines TRBV10-3 with TRBJ1-5; D call uncertain. The germline V gene encodes CDR1 ENHRY and CDR2 SYGVKD. Trimming removed 2 bases at V and 9 bases at J, with 14 bases between. The CDR3 is 14 residues long. The CDR3 DNA reads TGTGCCATCAGTGAGGGACCTCTGGCTCGGCCCCAGCATTTT. Protein: CAISEGPLARPQHF.

The chain links TRBV6-5 to TRBJ2-2, with 7 bases aligning to TRBD2. CDR3 length: 12 residues. V shed 9 bases, J shed 9 bases, and the junction held 7 bases outside the gene matches. Germline loops: CDR1 MNHEY, CDR2 SVGAGI. CDR3 sequence (DNA): TGTGCCAGTAAGCGGGGCAGTAGGGAGCTGTTTTTT. It yields the protein CASKRGSRELFF.

The chain uses TRBV29-1 and TRBJ2-2; 11 bases are shared with TRBD2. The germline V gene has CDR1 SQVTM and CDR2 ANQGSEA. V shed 6 bases, J shed 4 bases, and the junction held 4 bases outside the gene matches. The CDR3 is made up of 14 amino acids. The chain's CDR3 is CSVIAGGVTGELFF. CDR3 nucleotides: TGCAGCGTCATAGCGGGAGGGGTCACCGGGGAGCTGTTTTTT.